Included here is one T cell receptor (beta chain) sequence, with context. This entry comes from a study of identical twins. TCRdb itself ran the 5' RACE reads through MiXCR, one entry per CDR3 protein. The sample holds 550,000 to 700,000 distinct CDR3 sequences; 20% to 25% are singletons and the top ten take around 4.5%. Trimming shortened V by 0 bases and J by 3 bases, and 21 bases separated the two germline ends. CDR1 is DFQATT and CDR2 is SNEGSKA in the germline V gene (reference sequence). The CDR3 has 17 residues. These data also featured in a second study, about T cells expressing NK-cell markers.

The rearrangement links TRBV20-1 to TRBJ2-7; D is unresolved. The receptor comes from a woman between 18 and 30 years old in good health. Material: PBMCs. CDR3 DNA sequence: TGCAGTGCTAGAGAGAGGCCCCCCCGACATGTCGTCTACGAGCAGTACTTC. Protein product: CSARERPPRHVVYEQYF.